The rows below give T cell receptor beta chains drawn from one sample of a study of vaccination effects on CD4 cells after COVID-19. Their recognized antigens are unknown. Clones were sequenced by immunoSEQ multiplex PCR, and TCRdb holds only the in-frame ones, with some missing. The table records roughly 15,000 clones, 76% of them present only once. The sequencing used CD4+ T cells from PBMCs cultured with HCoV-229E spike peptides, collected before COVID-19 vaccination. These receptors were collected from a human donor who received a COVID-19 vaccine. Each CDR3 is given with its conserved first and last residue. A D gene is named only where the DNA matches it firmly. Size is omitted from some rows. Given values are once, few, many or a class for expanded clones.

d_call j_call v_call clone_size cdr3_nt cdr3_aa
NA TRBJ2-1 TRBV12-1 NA TGTGCCAGCAGCCTGGACAGGGGGGATGAGCAGTTCTTC CASSLDRGDEQFF
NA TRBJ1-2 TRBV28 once TGTGCCAGCAACTTATTGGTCTATGGCTACACCTTC CASNLLVYGYTF
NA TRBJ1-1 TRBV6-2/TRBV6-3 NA TGTGCCAGCAGTTACACTAGGGGCCCCAGGAGTCACACTGAAGCTTTCTTT CASSYTRGPRSHTEAFF
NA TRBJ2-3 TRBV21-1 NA TGTGCCAGCAGGCCTGGGCGGGAGCGCACAGATACGCAGTATTTT CASRPGRERTDTQYF
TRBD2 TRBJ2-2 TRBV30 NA TGTGCCTGGAGTGTGTACCTAGCGGGAGTGGAGCTGTTTTTT CAWSVYLAGVELFF
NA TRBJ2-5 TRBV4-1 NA TGCGCCAGCAGCCAAGAAGTAGCCCAAGAGACCCAGTACTTC CASSQEVAQETQYF
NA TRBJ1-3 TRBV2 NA TGTGCCAGCAGTGGTCTCCGGGGGCAGGGAAACACCATATATTTT CASSGLRGQGNTIYF
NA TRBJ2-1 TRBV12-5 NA TGTGCTAGTGGTTTGGTTGCGGAAAATGAGCAGTTCTTC CASGLVAENEQFF
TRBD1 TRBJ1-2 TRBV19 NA TGTGCCAGTAGTGGGACAGGGAACTATGGCTACACCTTC CASSGTGNYGYTF
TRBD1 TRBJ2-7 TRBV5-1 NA TGCGCCAGCAGCTTGTCTCAGGGGGTACTCTACGAGCAGTACTTC CASSLSQGVLYEQYF
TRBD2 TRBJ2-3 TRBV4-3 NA TGCGCCAGCAGCCAAGAGGCGGGGGGGCGAGATACGCAGTATTTT CASSQEAGGRDTQYF
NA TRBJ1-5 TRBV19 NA TGTGCCAGTAGTATGGGGAGGAACTGGAGGAGACAGCCCCAGCATTTT CASSMGRNWRRQPQHF
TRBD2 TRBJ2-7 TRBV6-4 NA TGTGCCAGCAGCTCTCCGGGCCGGGGGGGCGAGCAGTACTTC CASSSPGRGGEQYF
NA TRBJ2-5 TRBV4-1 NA TGCGCCAGCAGCCAGGGGCGACTAGGAGAGACCCAGTACTTC CASSQGRLGETQYF
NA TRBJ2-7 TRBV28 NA TGTGCCAGCAGTTTAAACCCTAGACCCCCGGAGCAGTACTTC CASSLNPRPPEQYF
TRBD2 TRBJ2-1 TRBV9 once TGTGCCAGCAGCGCACCCGGGACTACAGTCGGTGAGCAGTTCTTC CASSAPGTTVGEQFF
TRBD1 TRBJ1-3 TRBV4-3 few TGCGCCAGCAGCCGGGGTCGACAGGGATCTGGAAACACCATATATTTT CASSRGRQGSGNTIYF
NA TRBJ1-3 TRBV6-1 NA TGTGCCAGCAGTGAAGCTGGCGGAGGAAACACCATATATTTT CASSEAGGGNTIYF
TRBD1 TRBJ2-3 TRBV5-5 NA TGTGCCAGCAGTTCCGGGACAGGGGTAACAGATACGCAGTATTTT CASSSGTGVTDTQYF
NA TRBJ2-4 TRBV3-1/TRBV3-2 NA TGTGCCAGCAGCCAAGCAGACATTCAGTACTTC CASSQADIQYF
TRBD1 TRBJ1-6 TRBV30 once TGTGCCTGGGGGGACAGGCGGGGTTCACCCCTCCACTTT CAWGDRRGSPLHF
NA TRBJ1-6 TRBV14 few TGTGCCAGCAGCCAAGGACAGTTTAATTCACCCCTCCACTTT CASSQGQFNSPLHF
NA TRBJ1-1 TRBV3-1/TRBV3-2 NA TGTGCCAGCAGCCCCAGGAGAAACACTGAAGCTTTCTTT CASSPRRNTEAFF
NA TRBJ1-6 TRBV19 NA TGTGCCAGTAGTACCCCCGACAGGACGGGTTCACCCCTCCACTTT CASSTPDRTGSPLHF
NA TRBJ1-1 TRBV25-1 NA TGTGCCAGCAGTGAATGGAGGAACACTGAAGCTTTCTTT CASSEWRNTEAFF
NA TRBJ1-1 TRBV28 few TGTGCCACCTCTATCATCGGTGAAGCTTTCTTT CATSIIGEAFF
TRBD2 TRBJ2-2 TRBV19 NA TGTGCCAGTCGGACTAGCGGGGAGCTGTTTTTT CASRTSGELFF
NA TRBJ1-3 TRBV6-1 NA TGTGCCAGCAGTGAACATCAGGCCTCTTCTGGAAACACCATATATTTT CASSEHQASSGNTIYF
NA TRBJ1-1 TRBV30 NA TGTGCCTGGAGTGTACCAGGGAGTGTAGCTTTCTTT CAWSVPGSVAFF
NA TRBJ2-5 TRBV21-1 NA TGTGCCAGCAGCGGAAAATCCCGGGGGGCAGGGGAGACCCAGTACTTC CASSGKSRGAGETQYF
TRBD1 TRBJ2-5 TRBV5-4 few TGTGCCAGCAGCCCTCGGACAGGACACCAAGAGACCCAGTACTTC CASSPRTGHQETQYF
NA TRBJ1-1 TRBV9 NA TGTGCCAGCAGCGTAGATGGGGGCACTGAAGCTTTCTTT CASSVDGGTEAFF
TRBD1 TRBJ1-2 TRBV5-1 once TGCGCCAGCAGCTTGGGCCTAGGACAGGTGAACTATGGCTACACCTTC CASSLGLGQVNYGYTF
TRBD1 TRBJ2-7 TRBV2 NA TGTGCCAGCACCCGGGACAGGGGTTCGGTATCGACCTACGAGCAGTACTTC CASTRDRGSVSTYEQYF
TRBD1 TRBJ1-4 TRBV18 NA TGTGCCAGCTCAGGGACAGGGAATGAAAAACTGTTTTTT CASSGTGNEKLFF
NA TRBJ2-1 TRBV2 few TGTGCCAGCAACCCCCTAGAGTGGGGTGAGCAGTTCTTC CASNPLEWGEQFF
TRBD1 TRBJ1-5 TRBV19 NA TGTGCCAGTAGTATAGTGGCTGGGACAGGGGTTCAGCCCCAGCATTTT CASSIVAGTGVQPQHF
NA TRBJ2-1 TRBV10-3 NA TGTGCCATCAGTGACTCGGGCCCCTCCTACAATGAGCAGTTCTTC CAISDSGPSYNEQFF
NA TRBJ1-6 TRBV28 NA TGTGCCAGCAGTTCAACAGGAAAGGGGAATTCACCCCTCCACTTT CASSSTGKGNSPLHF
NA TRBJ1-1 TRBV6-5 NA TGTGCCAGCAGCTACCTAAAACGGAGGGGCCACACTGAAGCTTTCTTT CASSYLKRRGHTEAFF
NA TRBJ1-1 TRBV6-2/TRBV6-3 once TGTGCCAGCAGTTACTCGGACAGAACTGAAGCTTTCTTT CASSYSDRTEAFF
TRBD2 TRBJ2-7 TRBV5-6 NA TGTGCCAGCAGACCCGGACTAGCGGGTTCCTACGAGCAGTACTTC CASRPGLAGSYEQYF
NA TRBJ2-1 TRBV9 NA TGTGCCAGCAGCGTAGAGGAAATAGCGTCGCATGAGCAGTTCTTC CASSVEEIASHEQFF
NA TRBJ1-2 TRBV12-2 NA TGTGCAAGTCGCTCCCATCGGACAGGGGTTTGCCCTAACTATGGCTACACCTTC CASRSHRTGVCPNYGYTF
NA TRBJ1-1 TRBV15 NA TGTGCCACCAGCAGGCGGACAGCGATGAACACTGAAGCTTTCTTT CATSRRTAMNTEAFF